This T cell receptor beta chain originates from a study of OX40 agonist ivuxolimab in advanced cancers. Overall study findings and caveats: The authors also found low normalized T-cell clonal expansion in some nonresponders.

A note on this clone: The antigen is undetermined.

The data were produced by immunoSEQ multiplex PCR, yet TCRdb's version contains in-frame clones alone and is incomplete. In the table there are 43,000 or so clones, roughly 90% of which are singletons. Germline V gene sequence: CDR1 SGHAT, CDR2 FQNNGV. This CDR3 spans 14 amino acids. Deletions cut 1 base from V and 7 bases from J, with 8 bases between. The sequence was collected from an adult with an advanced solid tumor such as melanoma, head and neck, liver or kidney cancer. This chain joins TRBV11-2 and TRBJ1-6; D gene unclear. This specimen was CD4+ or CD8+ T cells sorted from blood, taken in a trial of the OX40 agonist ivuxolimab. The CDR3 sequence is CASSLGAGNSPLHF. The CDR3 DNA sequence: TGTGCCAGCAGCTTAGGGGCGGGGAATTCACCCCTCCACTTT. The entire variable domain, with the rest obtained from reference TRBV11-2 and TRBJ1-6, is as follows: EAGVAQSPRYKIIEKRQSVAFWCNPISGHATLYWYQQILGQGPKLLIQFQNNGVVDDSQLPKDRFSAERLKGVDSTLKIQPAKLEDSAVYLCASSLGAGNSPLHFGNGTRLTVT.